The sequence of this T cell receptor (beta chain) was determined in a study of T cells in localized non-small cell lung cancer. Study-wide points: With higher T cell density in blood came longer overall survival.

TCRdb's table, derived via immunoSEQ multiplex PCR, lists solely in-frame clones and lacks some. The sample includes tens of thousands of clones, approximately 90% of them seen just once. Trimming cost V 9 bases and J 0 bases, with 15 bases left between them. The CDR3 covers 15 residues. Germline V lookup: CDR1 LNHNV, CDR2 YYDKDF (reference sequence). About this clone: No antigen is known for it.

The clonotype was recovered from a male donor older than 55 with stage I lung adenocarcinoma. The sequencing here drew on peripheral blood, taken before any cancer treatment. The V gene is TRBV15, the J gene TRBJ2-1; D perhaps matches TRBD2 (6 bases). CDR3 in DNA: TGTGCCACTGACAGAGGAGGGAGCTCCTACAATGAGCAGTTCTTC. Translation: CATDRGGSSYNEQFF.